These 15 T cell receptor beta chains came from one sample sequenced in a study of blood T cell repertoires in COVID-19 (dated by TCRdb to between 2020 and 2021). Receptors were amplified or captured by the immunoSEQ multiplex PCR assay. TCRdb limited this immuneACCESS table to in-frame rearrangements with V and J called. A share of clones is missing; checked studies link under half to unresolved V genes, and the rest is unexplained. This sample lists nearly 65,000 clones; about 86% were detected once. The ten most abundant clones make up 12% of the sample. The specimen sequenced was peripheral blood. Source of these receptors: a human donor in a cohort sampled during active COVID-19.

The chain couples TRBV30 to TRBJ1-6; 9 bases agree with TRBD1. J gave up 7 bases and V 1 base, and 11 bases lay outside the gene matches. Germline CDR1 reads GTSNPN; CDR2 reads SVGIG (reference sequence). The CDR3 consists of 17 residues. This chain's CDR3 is CAWSETLTGTGNSPLHF. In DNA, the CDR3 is TGTGCCTGGAGTGAAACCCTTACCGGGACAGGGAATTCACCCCTCCACTTT. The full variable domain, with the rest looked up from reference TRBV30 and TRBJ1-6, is SQTIHQWPATLVQPVGSPLSLECTVEGTSNPNLYWYRQAAGRGLQLLFYSVGIGQISSEVPQNLSASRPQDRQFILSSKKLLLSDSGFYLCAWSETLTGTGNSPLHFGNGTRLTVT.

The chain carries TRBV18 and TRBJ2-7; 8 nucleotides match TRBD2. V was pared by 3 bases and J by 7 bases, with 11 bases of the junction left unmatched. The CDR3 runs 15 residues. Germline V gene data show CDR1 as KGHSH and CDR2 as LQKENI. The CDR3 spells CASSPPGGEMEEQYF. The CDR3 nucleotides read TGTGCCAGCTCACCCCCCGGGGGGGAGATGGAAGAGCAGTACTTC.

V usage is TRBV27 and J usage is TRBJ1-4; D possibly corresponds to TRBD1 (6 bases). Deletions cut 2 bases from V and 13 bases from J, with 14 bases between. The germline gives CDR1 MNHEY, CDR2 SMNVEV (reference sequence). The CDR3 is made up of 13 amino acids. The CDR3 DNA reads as TGTGCCAGCAGTTTAGTCTCCGGGACACGACTGTTTTTT. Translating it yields CASSLVSGTRLFF.

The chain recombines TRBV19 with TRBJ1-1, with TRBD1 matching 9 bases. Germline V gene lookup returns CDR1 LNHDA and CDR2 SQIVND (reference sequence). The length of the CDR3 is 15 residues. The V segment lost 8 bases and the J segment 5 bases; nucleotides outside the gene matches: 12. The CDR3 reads CASSDSGTGRTEAFF. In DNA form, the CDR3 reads TGTGCCAGTTCCGATTCCGGGACAGGGAGGACTGAAGCTTTCTTT.

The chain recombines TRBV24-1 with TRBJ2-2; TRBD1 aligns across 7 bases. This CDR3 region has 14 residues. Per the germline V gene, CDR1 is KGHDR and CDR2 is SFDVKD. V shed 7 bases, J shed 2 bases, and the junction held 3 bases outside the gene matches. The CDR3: CATSGTDNTGELFF. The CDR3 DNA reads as TGTGCCACCAGCGGGACAGATAACACCGGGGAGCTGTTTTTT.

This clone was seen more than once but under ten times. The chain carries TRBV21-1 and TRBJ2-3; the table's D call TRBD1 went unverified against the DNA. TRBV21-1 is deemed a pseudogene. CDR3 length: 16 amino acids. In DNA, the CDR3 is TGTGCCAGCAGCACTAAGCGCGCACAGGGTGATGATACGCAGTATTTT. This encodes CASSTKRAQGDDTQYF.

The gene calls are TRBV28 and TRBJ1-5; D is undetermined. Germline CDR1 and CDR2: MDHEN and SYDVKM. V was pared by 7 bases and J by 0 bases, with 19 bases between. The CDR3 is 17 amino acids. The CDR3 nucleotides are TGTGCCAGCACCCGCCGAGGGCTGAAATATAGCAATCAGCCCCAGCATTTT. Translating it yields CASTRRGLKYSNQPQHF.

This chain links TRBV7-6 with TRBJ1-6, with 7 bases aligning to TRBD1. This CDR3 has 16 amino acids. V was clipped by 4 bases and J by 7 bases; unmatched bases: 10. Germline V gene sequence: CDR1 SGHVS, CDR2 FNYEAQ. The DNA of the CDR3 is TGTGCCAGCAGCTCAGGGGGAGAACGCACGAATTCACCCCTCCACTTT. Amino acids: CASSSGGERTNSPLHF.

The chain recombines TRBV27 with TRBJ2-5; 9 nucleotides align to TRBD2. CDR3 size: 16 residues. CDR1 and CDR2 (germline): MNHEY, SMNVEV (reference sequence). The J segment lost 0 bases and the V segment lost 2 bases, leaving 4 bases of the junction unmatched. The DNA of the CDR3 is TGTGCCAGCAGTTTACTTAGCGGGGGTAACCAAGAGACCCAGTACTTC. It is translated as CASSLLSGGNQETQYF.

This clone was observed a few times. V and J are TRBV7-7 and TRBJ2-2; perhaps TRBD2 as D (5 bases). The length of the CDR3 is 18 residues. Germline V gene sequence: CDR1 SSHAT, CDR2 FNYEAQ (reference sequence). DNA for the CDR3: TGTGCTGTCCTACGGGCCAACCCTAGGACTCCGAACACCGGGGAGCTGTTTTTT. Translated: CAVLRANPRTPNTGELFF.

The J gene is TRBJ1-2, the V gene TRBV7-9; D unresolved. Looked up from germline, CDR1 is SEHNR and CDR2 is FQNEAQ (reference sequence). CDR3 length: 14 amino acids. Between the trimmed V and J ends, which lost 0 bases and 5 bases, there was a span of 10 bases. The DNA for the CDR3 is TGTGCCAGCAGCTTAGCGCGGAGGGAGTATGGCTACACCTTC. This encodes CASSLARREYGYTF. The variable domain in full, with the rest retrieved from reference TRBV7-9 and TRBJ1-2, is DTGVSQNPRHKITKRGQNVTFRCDPISEHNRLYWYRQTLGQGPEFLTYFQNEAQLEKSRLLSDRFSAERPKGSFSTLEIQRTEQGDSAMYLCASSLARREYGYTFGSGTRLTVV.

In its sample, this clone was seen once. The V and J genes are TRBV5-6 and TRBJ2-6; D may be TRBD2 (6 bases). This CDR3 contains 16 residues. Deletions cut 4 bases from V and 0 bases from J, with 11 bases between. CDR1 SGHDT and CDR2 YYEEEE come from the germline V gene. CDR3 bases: TGTGCCAGCAGCCCGGGGGTTAGCTCTGGGGCCAACGTCCTGACTTTC. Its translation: CASSPGVSSGANVLTF.

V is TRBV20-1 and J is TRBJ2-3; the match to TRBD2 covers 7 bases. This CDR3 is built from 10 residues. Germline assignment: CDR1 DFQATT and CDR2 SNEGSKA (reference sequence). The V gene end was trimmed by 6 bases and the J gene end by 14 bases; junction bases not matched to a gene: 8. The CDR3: CSAGTTPWYF. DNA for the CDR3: TGCAGTGCCGGGACTACCCCGTGGTATTTT.

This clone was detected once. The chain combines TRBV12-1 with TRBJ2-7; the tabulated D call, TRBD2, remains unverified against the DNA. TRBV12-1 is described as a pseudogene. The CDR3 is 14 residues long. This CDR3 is CASTITPSGHHLYF. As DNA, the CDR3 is TGTGCCAGCACCATCACCCCAAGCGGCCACCACCTGTACTTC.

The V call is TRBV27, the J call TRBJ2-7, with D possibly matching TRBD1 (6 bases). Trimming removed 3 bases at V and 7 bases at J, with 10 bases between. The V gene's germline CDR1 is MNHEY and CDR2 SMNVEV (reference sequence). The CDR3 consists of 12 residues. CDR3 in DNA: TGTGCCAGCAGTTTTCAGGGGCGGGAGCAGTACTTC. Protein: CASSFQGREQYF.